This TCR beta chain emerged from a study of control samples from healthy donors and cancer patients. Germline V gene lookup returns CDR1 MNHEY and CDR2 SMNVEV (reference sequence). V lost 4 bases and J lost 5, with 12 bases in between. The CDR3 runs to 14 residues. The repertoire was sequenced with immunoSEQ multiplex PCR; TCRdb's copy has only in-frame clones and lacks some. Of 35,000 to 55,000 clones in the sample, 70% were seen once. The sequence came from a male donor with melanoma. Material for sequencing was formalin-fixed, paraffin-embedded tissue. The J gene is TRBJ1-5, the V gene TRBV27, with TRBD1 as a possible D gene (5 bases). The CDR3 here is CASSSGLSDQPQHF. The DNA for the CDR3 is TGTGCCAGCAGTTCGGGACTTTCGGATCAGCCCCAGCATTTT.